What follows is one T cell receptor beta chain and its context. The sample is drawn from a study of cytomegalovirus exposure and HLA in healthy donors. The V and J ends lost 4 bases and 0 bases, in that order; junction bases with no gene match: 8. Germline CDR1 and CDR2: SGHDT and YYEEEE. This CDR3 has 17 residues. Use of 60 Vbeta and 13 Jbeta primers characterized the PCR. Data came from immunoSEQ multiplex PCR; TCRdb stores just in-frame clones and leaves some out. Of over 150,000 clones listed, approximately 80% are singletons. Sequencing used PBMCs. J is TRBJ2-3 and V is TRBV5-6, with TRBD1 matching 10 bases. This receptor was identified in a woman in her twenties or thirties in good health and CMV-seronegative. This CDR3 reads CASSGYPGQGSTDTQYF. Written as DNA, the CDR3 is TGTGCCAGCAGCGGCTATCCGGGACAGGGGAGCACAGATACGCAGTATTTT.